These 29 T cell receptor beta chains were all obtained from the same sample, sequenced in a study of CD8+CD57+ T cells in acquired aplastic anemia. Both TCR beta VDJ combination and CDR3 sequence profiling were carried out. Genomic DNA was the template for this profiling. TCRdb re-called the reads through MiXCR, storing one row per CDR3 protein. This sample has a few hundred thousand distinct CDR3 sequences; 50% to 70% occur once, and the top ten carry roughly 8%. The sample comprised sorted CD4+, CD8+, or CD8+CD57+ T cells (not recorded which) from PBMCs. The receptors originated from a human donor with severe aplastic anemia or a healthy control (not recorded which).

This rearrangement joins TRBV20-1 to TRBJ1-6, with D possibly TRBD1 on 6 matching bases. This CDR3 contains 16 residues. Germline values: CDR1 DFQATT, CDR2 SNEGSKA (reference sequence). V lost 6 bases to trimming and J lost 0 bases, with 15 bases between them. For the CDR3, the DNA is TGCAGTGCGAGTAGACAGGAGAGCTCCTATAATTCACCCCTCCACTTT. It encodes CSASRQESSYNSPLHF.

The chain has TRBV6-1 and TRBJ1-1; D is unclear. Germline CDR1 is MNHNS and CDR2 is SASEGT. The length of the CDR3 is 13 residues. Trimming removed 5 bases at V and 6 bases at J, with 13 bases between. The CDR3 protein is CASSSSAGSEAFF. DNA for the CDR3: TGTGCCAGCAGTTCATCAGCGGGATCTGAAGCTTTCTTT.

This clonotype is a singleton in its sample. The J gene is TRBJ1-1, the V gene TRBV5-1; D is possibly TRBD1 (5 bases). CDR3 length equals 20 residues. Germline lookup yields CDR1 SGHRS and CDR2 YFSETQ. Trimming pared 2 bases from V and 0 bases from J, leaving 26 bases between. The CDR3 loop is CASSLVWGGVLDEMNTEAFF. Here the CDR3 DNA reads TGCGCCAGCAGCTTAGTCTGGGGGGGAGTGTTGGATGAAATGAACACTGAAGCTTTCTTT.

The V gene is TRBV10-1, the J gene TRBJ2-4; 8 bases line up with TRBD1. CDR1 and CDR2 from the germline V gene are WNHNN and SYGVQD (reference sequence). V shed 5 bases and J 8 bases; nucleotides not matched to a gene: 8. The CDR3 has 14 residues. Here the CDR3 reads CASSSGQGVDIQYF. DNA of the CDR3: TGCGCCAGCAGTTCTGGACAGGGTGTGGACATTCAGTACTTC.

The J gene is TRBJ2-7, the V gene TRBV11-2, with D perhaps matching TRBD1 (6 bases). This CDR3 is built from 14 residues. V lost 4 bases, J lost 3 bases, and 13 bases lay in between. Germline CDR1 is SGHAT and CDR2 is FQNNGV. The CDR3: CASSYGQSGYEQYF. CDR3 DNA sequence: TGTGCCAGCAGCTACGGACAGTCTGGCTACGAGCAGTACTTC.

This clonotype was found once. The gene calls are TRBV5-4 and TRBJ2-7; D is possibly TRBD1 (5 bases). The CDR3 consists of 13 residues. The V and J ends lost 4 bases and 4 bases respectively, with 12 bases between them. CDR1 SGHNT and CDR2 YYREEE come from the germline V gene (reference sequence). The CDR3 reads CASSHRGSYEQYF. The CDR3 coding sequence is TGTGCCAGCAGCCATAGGGGAAGTTACGAGCAGTACTTC.

The V and J genes are TRBV20-1 and TRBJ2-3; D perhaps matches TRBD1 (6 bases). The CDR3 runs to 15 residues. Germline V CDR1 and CDR2: DFQATT, SNEGSKA (reference sequence). Trimming pared 7 bases from V and 2 bases from J, leaving 19 bases between. The CDR3 here is CSGTHRAGDTDTQYF. CDR3 DNA sequence: TGCAGTGGCACCCACAGGGCTGGGGACACAGATACGCAGTATTTT.

The sample holds one count of this clonotype. This likely comes from a read error, as the CDR3 has no conserved phenylalanine or tryptophan at its end. The V call is TRBV10-2, the J call TRBJ2-7; 12 bases align to TRBD2. J lost 4 bases, V lost 2 bases, and 9 bases had no gene match. Germline V gives CDR1 WSHSY, CDR2 SAAADI. CDR3 length: 17 residues. The chain's CDR3 is CASSESLAGGPKYEQYL. The CDR3 nucleotides are TGCGCCAGCAGTGAGAGTCTAGCGGGAGGGCCTAAGTACGAGCAGTACCTC.

This clonotype was seen repeatedly, ten times or more. This chain connects TRBV12-3 or TRBV12-4 to TRBJ2-7; no clear D. The CDR3 consists of 12 residues. V lost 3 bases and J lost 2, with 5 bases in between. The CDR3 sequence is CASSFRTYEQYF. The CDR3 DNA is TGTGCCAGCAGTTTTCGTACCTACGAGCAGTACTTC.

The chain joins TRBV5-5 to TRBJ2-1; no firm D call. CDR1 is SGHKS and CDR2 is YYEKEE in the germline V gene (reference sequence). V lost 2 bases and J 0 bases, leaving 15 bases between the germline ends. The CDR3 spans 17 residues. The CDR3 loop reads CASSFSPALHSYNEQFF. The CDR3 nucleotides read TGTGCCAGCAGCTTCAGCCCAGCCCTGCACTCCTACAATGAGCAGTTCTTC.

The J gene is TRBJ1-2, the V gene TRBV7-3; 10 nucleotides line up with TRBD1. This CDR3 has 13 residues. The V segment lost 4 bases and the J segment 6 bases; nucleotides outside the gene matches: 2. From germline, CDR1 is SGHTA and CDR2 FQGTGA. The CDR3 loop is CASSSGQGDGYTF. CDR3 DNA sequence: TGTGCCAGCAGCTCAGGACAGGGGGATGGCTACACCTTC. The variable domain in full, completed from reference TRBV7-3 and TRBJ1-2, reads GAGVSQTPSNKVTEKGKYVELRCDPISGHTALYWYRQSLGQGPEFLIYFQGTGAADDSGLPNDRFFAVRPEGSVSTLKIQRTERGDSAVYLCASSSGQGDGYTFGSGTRLTVV.

The gene calls are TRBV5-1 and TRBJ2-5; D may match TRBD1 or TRBD2 (5 bases each). Per the germline V gene, CDR1 is SGHRS and CDR2 is YFSETQ. V was trimmed by 6 bases and J by 4 bases, leaving 13 bases between them. This CDR3 is 13 amino acids long. The CDR3 coding sequence is TGCGCCAGCATTGCCCCTGGGGGAGAGACCCAGTACTTC. Its translation is CASIAPGGETQYF.

The chain employs TRBV6-5 and TRBJ2-5, with D uncertain. The CDR3 covers 14 residues. Germline-derived CDR1 and CDR2 are MNHEY and SVGAGI. Trimming removed 4 bases from V and 1 base from J, with 10 bases in between. The CDR3 nucleotides are TGTGCCAGCAGTTTCGTTGGCTCCCAAGAGACCCAGTACTTC. Protein sequence: CASSFVGSQETQYF.

This clonotype was seen ten or more times. One end of the junction does not line up with germline, which may come from a read error. V is TRBV6-5 and J is TRBJ1-1; 8 bases align to TRBD1. The CDR3 covers 14 residues. CDR1 is MNHEY, CDR2 SVGAGI, per germline. CDR3: CASSLDRVNTEAFF. CDR3 coding DNA: TGCGCCAGCAGCCTGGACAGGGTGAACACTGAAGCTTTCTTT.

The chain has TRBV29-1 and TRBJ2-1; D is uncertain. The CDR3 spans 12 residues. Germline V gene data show CDR1 as SQVTM and CDR2 as ANQGSEA. Trimming removed 7 bases from V and 2 bases from J, with 9 bases in between. CDR3 sequence (DNA): TGCAGCGCCAGATTAGCCTACAATGAGCAGTTCTTC. It codes for CSARLAYNEQFF.

On this clonotype itself: An end of the junction does not agree with germline; a read error may underlie this. The chain uses TRBV10-3 and TRBJ2-7, with 13 bases aligning to TRBD2. The CDR3 runs 13 residues. CDR1 ENHRY and CDR2 SYGVKD come from the germline V gene. CDR3 loop: CAISTSGGARHNF. The DNA for the CDR3 is TGTGCCATCAGTACTAGCGGGGGGGCGCGGCACAACTTC.

The V and J genes are TRBV5-5 and TRBJ1-1; a weak D match, TRBD1 (6 bases). Trimming left V 4 bases short and J 9 bases short, with 19 bases between. This CDR3 is 14 amino acids long. Germline V CDR1 and CDR2: SGHKS, YYEKEE (reference sequence). In nucleotides, the CDR3 is TGTGCCAGCAGCCTAGTGGGGTTACAGGGCCAAGCTTTCTTT. Translated: CASSLVGLQGQAFF.

CDR3 amino acids: CASSPTTSGATYNEQFF. CDR3 DNA: TGTGCCAGCAGCCCGACGACTAGCGGGGCTACCTACAATGAGCAGTTCTTC. This rearrangement joins TRBV7-2 to TRBJ2-1; 11 bases agree with TRBD2. This CDR3 comprises 17 residues. Germline CDR1 is SGHTA and CDR2 is FQGNSA. V was clipped by 5 bases and J by 2 bases; unmatched bases: 8.

This clonotype was seen more than once but under ten times. This chain joins TRBV2 and TRBJ1-5; 10 nucleotides line up with TRBD1. Germline loops: CDR1 SNHLY, CDR2 FYNNEI. The trim removed 4 bases at V and 6 bases at J, leaving 3 bases unmatched. The CDR3 sequence is 14 residues long. CDR3 nucleotide sequence: TGTGCCAGCAGTGCAAGGACAGGGGGTCAGCCCCAGCATTTT. Translating gives CASSARTGGQPQHF.

This clonotype was counted many times. The chain has TRBV24-1 and TRBJ2-3; D gene ambiguous. Trimming took off 5 bases at V and 3 bases at J, with 8 bases between the two ends. Germline assignment: CDR1 KGHDR and CDR2 SFDVKD. CDR3 size: 13 residues. As DNA, the CDR3 is TGTGCCACCAGTGGGTCTCTTACAGATACGCAGTATTTT. This sequence encodes CATSGSLTDTQYF.

There are many counts of this clonotype. The chain carries TRBV28 and TRBJ2-3, with D maybe TRBD1 (6 bases). The CDR3 covers 15 residues. V lost 3 bases and J 3 bases, leaving 13 bases between the germline ends. The germline V gene encodes CDR1 MDHEN and CDR2 SYDVKM. CDR3: CASSLTTGMTDTQYF. The CDR3, as DNA: TGTGCCAGCAGTTTGACTACAGGGATGACAGATACGCAGTATTTT.

J is TRBJ1-1 and V is TRBV11-2; 7 bases fit TRBD1. Germline CDR1 SGHAT, CDR2 FQNNGV. The J segment lost 0 bases and the V segment lost 3 bases, leaving 13 bases of the junction unmatched. The length of the CDR3 is 18 residues. The CDR3 spells CASSLDVEGAKMNTEAFF. The CDR3 DNA sequence: TGTGCCAGCAGCTTGGACGTTGAGGGGGCTAAAATGAACACTGAAGCTTTCTTT.

The chain has TRBV7-2 and TRBJ2-5; 7 bases align to TRBD1. The junction had 3 bases not matched to a gene; V was cut back by 1 base and J by 1 base. Germline CDR1 reads SGHTA; CDR2 reads FQGNSA. CDR3 length: 15 residues. The CDR3 DNA reads as TGTGCCAGCAGCTTAGTACGGACAGGCCAAGAGACCCAGTACTTC. Amino acids: CASSLVRTGQETQYF.

This chain links TRBV9 with TRBJ2-7; TRBD1 aligns across 8 bases. CDR1 and CDR2 (germline): SGDLS, YYNGEE. J gave up 1 base and V 0 bases, and 3 bases lay outside the gene matches. The CDR3 consists of 15 residues. DNA for the CDR3: TGTGCCAGCAGCGTAGCAGGGGGCACTTCCTACGAGCAGTACTTC. Translating it yields CASSVAGGTSYEQYF.

The table lists this clonotype with a count of one. V and J are TRBV19 and TRBJ1-5; a possible D gene is TRBD1 (6 bases). From germline, CDR1 is LNHDA and CDR2 SQIVND (reference sequence). There are 13 residues in the CDR3. V lost 5 bases, J lost 7 bases, and 12 bases lay in between. The CDR3 coding sequence is TGTGCCAGTAGTCAGGACAGCGGCCAGCCCCAGCATTTT. It translates to CASSQDSGQPQHF.

V gene TRBV20-1 combines with J gene TRBJ2-7; possible D gene TRBD1, 6 bases. The V end was cut by 2 bases, the J end by 6 bases, with 14 bases between. The length of the CDR3 is 13 residues. From germline, CDR1 is DFQATT and CDR2 SNEGSKA (reference sequence). This CDR3 reads CSARLRTVPEQYF. The CDR3 DNA is TGCAGTGCTAGACTAAGGACAGTACCCGAGCAGTACTTC.

This clonotype was seen repeatedly, ten times or more. The chain joins TRBV20-1 to TRBJ2-1, with 8 bases aligning to TRBD2. CDR1 DFQATT and CDR2 SNEGSKA come from the germline V gene (reference sequence). The CDR3 loop spans 14 amino acids. Trimming at V came to 3 bases and at J to 5 bases, leaving 6 bases not matched to a gene. The chain's CDR3 is CSARPAGAHNEQFF. The CDR3 coding sequence is TGCAGTGCTAGGCCAGCGGGGGCTCACAATGAGCAGTTCTTC.

V is TRBV7-2 and J is TRBJ2-5; 7 bases match TRBD2. Germline lookup yields CDR1 SGHTA and CDR2 FQGNSA. The CDR3 consists of 13 residues. V lost 0 bases and J lost 10; bases outside the gene matches: 5. The CDR3 here is CASSLAAGWGQYF. Here the CDR3 DNA reads TGTGCCAGCAGCTTAGCAGCGGGGTGGGGCCAGTACTTC.

The J gene is TRBJ2-5, the V gene TRBV6-5; D is ambiguous. This CDR3 spans 17 amino acids. V was pared by 0 bases and J by 0 bases, with 14 bases between. Germline V gene data show CDR1 as MNHEY and CDR2 as SVGAGI. The CDR3 DNA reads as TGTGCCAGCAGTTACTCGAGGCAGATGGTCCACCAAGAGACCCAGTACTTC. It translates to CASSYSRQMVHQETQYF.